The sequence of this T cell receptor (beta chain) was determined in a study of T cells after yellow fever vaccination. This clonotype showed up just a few times. The target antigen is unknown. TCRdb re-analysed the 5' RACE reads in MiXCR, keeping a single row per CDR3 protein. The sample has hundreds of thousands of distinct CDR3 sequences, 12% seen once. Study-wide results and limits: Most clones from primary vaccination were detected again post-booster (roughly 96% CD4, 88% CD8). Though it reached lower strength, the secondary response hit its peak faster, day 5 versus 15. Although most clonotypes did not, a small share appeared in both CD4 and CD8 compartments.

The sequence came from a man aged 25-45 years who received the YFV17D yellow fever vaccine. Sequenced here: PBMCs, sampled on the day of the yellow fever booster vaccination.

The CDR3 loop is CASSWSQNNEQFF. CDR3 nucleotides: TGTGCCAGCAGCTGGTCTCAAAACAATGAGCAGTTCTTC. V and J are TRBV7-3 and TRBJ2-1; no clear D gene. CDR1 is SGHTA and CDR2 is FQGTGA in the germline V gene. The V gene lost 4 bases and the J gene lost 5 bases, with 9 bases spanning the gap. The CDR3 contains 13 residues.